One sample yielded the 19 T cell receptor beta chains listed below, sequenced in a study of blood T cell dynamics during melanoma immunotherapy. Clones were read by immunoSEQ multiplex PCR, and TCRdb kept only the in-frame ones, dropping some. In the table there are about 10,000 clones, 70% to 90% of which are singletons. Time point in this sample: pre-treatment baseline. Sequencing used blood, obtained from a patient treated with checkpoint blockade. These receptors all stem from a human donor with melanoma.

The chain recombines TRBV6-1 with TRBJ1-6, with a weak D call TRBD1 (6 bases). Germline V gene lookup returns CDR1 MNHNS and CDR2 SASEGT. CDR3 length: 12 amino acids. V lost 10 bases to trimming and J lost 7 bases, with 11 bases between them. CDR3 bases: TGTGCCACCTGTCAGGGGAATTCACCCCTCCACTTT. Translating it yields CATCQGNSPLHF.

The chain couples TRBV28 to TRBJ1-2, with 9 bases that match TRBD1. Per the germline V gene, CDR1 is MDHEN and CDR2 is SYDVKM. V was pared by 5 bases and J by 4 bases, with 11 bases of the junction left unmatched. The CDR3 length is 16 residues. The CDR3 region has the DNA TGTGCCAGCAGTCTCCCGGGACAGGGAACAATCTATGGCTACACCTTC. This encodes CASSLPGQGTIYGYTF.

The gene calls are TRBV7-2 and TRBJ1-4; no reliable D call. V was trimmed by 1 base and J by 2 bases, leaving 8 bases between them. The CDR3 spans 15 residues. Germline assignment: CDR1 SGHTA and CDR2 FQGNSA. The DNA for the CDR3 is TGTGCCAGCAGCTTAGTTATAGGGACTAATGAAAAACTGTTTTTT. Its translation is CASSLVIGTNEKLFF.

This chain uses TRBV13 with TRBJ1-4; D remains unclear. The CDR3 extends over 14 amino acids. The germline V gene has CDR1 PRHDT and CDR2 FYEKMQ (reference sequence). Trimming pared 2 bases from V and 6 bases from J, leaving 10 bases between. The CDR3 sequence is CASSLRAADEKLFF. In DNA, the CDR3 is TGTGCCAGCAGCTTACGGGCGGCGGATGAAAAACTGTTTTTT. The complete variable domain, with remaining parts taken from reference TRBV13 and TRBJ1-4, reads AAGVIQSPRHLIKEKRETATLKCYPIPRHDTVYWYQQGPGQDPQFLISFYEKMQSDKGSIPDRFSAQQFSDYHSELNMSSLELGDSALYFCASSLRAADEKLFFGSGTQLSVL.

This clone was counted only a few times. The rearrangement joins TRBV19 to TRBJ2-1; the match to TRBD2 covers 8 bases. This CDR3 has 14 amino acids. V dropped 5 bases and J dropped 6; count of bases not matched to a gene: 6. Germline CDR1 and CDR2: LNHDA and SQIVND (reference sequence). This CDR3 is CASSSGGGFNEQFF. The CDR3 nucleotides are TGTGCCAGTAGTTCGGGCGGGGGGTTCAATGAGCAGTTCTTC.

V gene TRBV5-4 combines with J gene TRBJ1-6; tentatively, D is TRBD1 (5 bases). This CDR3 spans 17 amino acids. The ends were cut back, 3 bases at V and 3 bases at J, with 16 bases in the middle. CDR1 is SGHNT and CDR2 is YYREEE in the germline V gene (reference sequence). The CDR3 loop reads CASSSSGRGLYNSPLHF. The DNA for the CDR3 is TGTGCCAGCAGCTCATCCGGCCGGGGACTCTATAATTCACCCCTCCACTTT.

The rearrangement links TRBV5-1 to TRBJ1-5, with D perhaps TRBD1 (6 bases). This CDR3 contains 14 residues. Germline V lookup: CDR1 SGHRS, CDR2 YFSETQ. V was pared by 0 bases and J by 7 bases, with 11 bases between. The chain's CDR3 is CASSLDRANQPQHF. The DNA of the CDR3 is TGCGCCAGCAGCTTGGACAGGGCAAACCAGCCCCAGCATTTT.

In its sample, this clone was seen once. The genes are TRBV7-9 and TRBJ1-1; D gene ambiguous. The germline V gene has CDR1 SEHNR and CDR2 FQNEAQ (reference sequence). V was pared by 3 bases and J by 6 bases, with 11 bases between. This CDR3 region has 13 residues. CDR3 protein: CASSFSGVSEAFF. CDR3 coding DNA: TGTGCCAGCAGCTTTTCTGGCGTATCTGAAGCTTTCTTT.

The V call is TRBV6-5, the J call TRBJ2-5; D is ambiguous. The CDR3 is 11 residues long. The V gene lost 6 bases and the J gene lost 5 bases, with 7 bases spanning the gap. Germline V lookup: CDR1 MNHEY, CDR2 SVGAGI. The CDR3 here is CASRTRETQYF. The CDR3 DNA sequence: TGTGCCAGCAGAACAAGGGAGACCCAGTACTTC.

The chain uses TRBV4-1 and TRBJ2-7; tentative D call: TRBD1 (6 bases). CDR1 is MGHRA and CDR2 is YSYEKL in the germline V gene. Trimming removed 0 bases at V and 4 bases at J, with 19 bases between. The length of the CDR3 is 17 residues. The CDR3 DNA reads TGCGCCAGCAGCCAAGAAAGGGCAAGTGGACAGACTTACGAGCAGTACTTC. Amino acid sequence: CASSQERASGQTYEQYF.

This chain uses TRBV29-1 with TRBJ2-7; TRBD1 aligns across 9 bases. With 4 bases clipped from V and 6 bases from J, the junction kept 13 bases outside the gene matches. The CDR3 consists of 15 residues. Germline V gene sequence: CDR1 SQVTM, CDR2 ANQGSEA. CDR3 in amino acids: CSVGVGWTGAGEQYF. DNA of the CDR3: TGCAGCGTTGGCGTGGGGTGGACAGGGGCGGGCGAGCAGTACTTC.

V gene TRBV5-4 combines with J gene TRBJ2-7, with TRBD2 identical over 10 bases. CDR1 and CDR2 (germline): SGHNT, YYREEE (reference sequence). The junction had 8 bases not matched to a gene; V was cut back by 4 bases and J by 7 bases. This CDR3 has 14 amino acids. In DNA, the CDR3 is TGTGCCAGCAGCCCCGGACTAGCGGAGGGGGAGCAGTACTTC. This sequence encodes CASSPGLAEGEQYF.

This clone showed up just once. The chain links TRBV7-9 to TRBJ2-2; possibly TRBD1 for D (5 bases). There are 16 residues in the CDR3. The V end was cut by 5 bases, the J end by 7 bases, with 20 bases between. CDR1 and CDR2 from the germline V gene are SEHNR and FQNEAQ (reference sequence). CDR3 loop: CASSPRKGATVGELFF. In DNA, the CDR3 is TGTGCCAGCAGCCCACGAAAAGGGGCGACGGTCGGGGAGCTGTTTTTT.

This clone was seen only once. This chain uses TRBV10-1 with TRBJ1-2; TRBD1 matches at 10 bases. The length of the CDR3 is 16 residues. Trimming took 5 bases from V and 6 from J; bases not matched to a gene: 12. Germline CDR1 and CDR2: WNHNN and SYGVQD (reference sequence). CDR3 sequence: CASSPGTGATGDGYTF. CDR3 in DNA: TGCGCCAGCAGTCCCGGGACAGGGGCCACTGGGGATGGCTACACCTTC.

This rearrangement joins TRBV28 to TRBJ1-1; 7 bases fit TRBD1. Germline V CDR1 and CDR2: MDHEN, SYDVKM. This CDR3 is built from 15 residues. J lost 3 bases, V lost 4 bases, and 8 bases had no gene match. The CDR3 DNA is TGTGCCAGCAGTTCGCCGACAGGGCCGGACACTGAAGCTTTCTTT. It yields the protein CASSSPTGPDTEAFF.

V is TRBV28 and J is TRBJ2-5; perhaps TRBD1 as D (6 bases). Trimming stripped 3 bases from V and 0 bases from J, with 8 bases between. There are 14 residues in the CDR3. Germline V CDR1 and CDR2: MDHEN, SYDVKM. Here the CDR3 reads CASSFGQNQETQYF. The CDR3 bases are TGTGCCAGCAGTTTTGGACAGAACCAAGAGACCCAGTACTTC. The full variable domain, with the rest looked up from reference TRBV28 and TRBJ2-5, is DVKVTQSSRYLVKRTGEKVFLECVQDMDHENMFWYRQDPGLGLRLIYFSYDVKMKEKGDIPEGYSVSREKKERFSLILESASTNQTSMYLCASSFGQNQETQYFGPGTRLLVL.

V gene TRBV15 combines with J gene TRBJ2-7; maybe TRBD1 (5 bases). V was trimmed by 3 bases and J by 4 bases, leaving 16 bases between them. Germline CDR1 is LNHNV and CDR2 is YYDKDF (reference sequence). The CDR3 sequence is 15 residues long. For the CDR3, the DNA is TGTGCCACCAGCAGGTGGGCAGGGCCTGATTACGAGCAGTACTTC. Translated, it gives CATSRWAGPDYEQYF.

The chain couples TRBV5-6 to TRBJ1-2, with TRBD1 identical over 7 bases. After removal of 0 bases from V and 8 bases from J, the junction contained 7 bases not matched to a gene. The CDR3 extends over 14 amino acids. CDR1 and CDR2 (germline): SGHDT, YYEEEE. In DNA, the CDR3 is TGTGCCAGCAGCTTGGCCGGGCAGGGGGAAGGCTACACCTTC. Protein product: CASSLAGQGEGYTF.

V usage is TRBV7-2 and J usage is TRBJ2-7, with D perhaps assigned TRBD1 or TRBD2 (5 bases each). CDR1 and CDR2 from the germline V gene are SGHTA and FQGNSA. V was pared by 0 bases and J by 3 bases, with 9 bases between. The CDR3 loop spans 14 amino acids. The CDR3 DNA follows: TGTGCCAGCAGCTTAGCGGGGGAATTCTACGAGCAGTACTTC. Translated: CASSLAGEFYEQYF.